This is a list of T cell receptor beta chains from one sample in a study of identical twins. TCRdb recomputed calls from the 5' RACE reads with MiXCR, one row per CDR3 protein. The data show 1.5 million or so distinct CDR3 sequences, under 35% seen once. The sequenced sample was cord blood. The receptor source for this set is a newborn girl in good health. Both conserved end residues are part of each CDR3.

v_gene	j_gene	CDR3aa
TRBV18	TRBJ2-2	CASSQVTSLGTGELFF
TRBV11-2	TRBJ1-6	CASSLKQGSYNSPLHF
TRBV20-1	TRBJ2-5	CSVYSETQYF
TRBV29-1	TRBJ2-7	CSGGTGYYEQYF
TRBV20-1	TRBJ2-5	CSAPVEETQYF
TRBV20-1	TRBJ2-2	CSARTVGTGELFF
TRBV7-9	TRBJ2-3	CASRAGGGTDTQYF
TRBV3-1	TRBJ2-5	CASSQDPSGTAMYF
TRBV10-3	TRBJ2-3	CAISERGQGPYTDTQYF
TRBV10-1	TRBJ1-1	CASRERGAGTEAFF
TRBV9	NA	CASSVEGTPYNEQYF
TRBV5-5	TRBJ2-1	CASSLGTSSGNEFF
TRBV7-2	TRBJ1-1	CASSLGITRQAFF
TRBV12-3/TRBV12-4	TRBJ2-7	CASSSRRGWSSGEQYF
TRBV19	TRBJ1-2	CASSIDPLGYGYTF
TRBV7-2	TRBJ2-3	CASSLARVTQYF
TRBV20-1	TRBJ2-7	CSAPKFPDPPYEQYF
TRBV12-3/TRBV12-4	TRBJ2-4	CASSLTSGGRNIQYF
TRBV3-1	TRBJ2-5	CASSQDMTSGTSETQYF
TRBV7-9	TRBJ1-5	CASSLGSQLNQPQHF
TRBV7-2	NA	CASSSGGTALNIQYF
TRBV20-1	TRBJ1-5	CSARVPGRFSNQPQHF
TRBV20-1	TRBJ2-3	CSASLSRATDTQYF
TRBV4-2	TRBJ2-3	CASSQEGDYRTDTQYF